The 9 T cell receptor beta chains listed next were all sequenced from one sample in a study of blood T cell repertoires in COVID-19. Sequencing was performed with immunoSEQ multiplex PCR; in TCRdb, only in-frame clones are kept and a portion is missing. This repertoire shows some 340,000 clones, under 85% found once; its top ten account for less than 6%. Sequenced: PBMCs or T cells enriched from blood (not recorded which). The receptors originated from a woman aged 45 to 65 who had recovered from COVID-19.

The chain uses TRBV7-8 and TRBJ1-2; possible D gene TRBD1, 5 bases. Germline CDR1 is SGHVS and CDR2 is FQNEAQ. The CDR3 runs to 15 residues. The CDR3 here is CASGAWRQFNYGYTF. The CDR3 region has the DNA TGTGCGAGCGGGGCGTGGCGGCAGTTTAACTATGGCTACACCTTC.

This chain links TRBV3-1 (or the pseudogene TRBV3-2) with TRBJ2-6; TRBD1 might be the D (6 bases). CDR1 and CDR2 (germline): LGHDT, YNNKEL (reference sequence). The CDR3 is 17 amino acids. Trimming took 4 bases from V and 0 from J, leaving 13 bases between them. CDR3 amino acids: CASSPRTASSGANVLTF. The CDR3 region has the DNA TGTGCCAGCAGCCCCCGGACAGCGAGCTCTGGGGCCAACGTCCTGACTTTC.

The rearrangement uses TRBV3-1 (or the pseudogene TRBV3-2) and TRBJ1-2, with TRBD1 matching 8 bases. The CDR3 covers 16 residues. The germline V gene has CDR1 LGHDT and CDR2 YNNKEL (reference sequence). The trim removed 2 bases at V and 1 base at J, leaving 6 bases unmatched. The CDR3 here is CASSQKTGTGNYGYTF. The CDR3 DNA reads as TGTGCCAGCAGCCAAAAAACCGGGACAGGTAACTATGGCTACACCTTC.

The chain uses TRBV10-2 and TRBJ1-1; TRBD1 might be the D (5 bases). Germline-derived CDR1 and CDR2 are WSHSY and SAAADI. V dropped 5 bases and J dropped 1 base, with 11 bases sitting between them. The CDR3 sequence is 14 residues long. CDR3 DNA: TGCGCCAGCAGTATGACAGTTGCGAACACTGAAGCTTTCTTT. Protein sequence: CASSMTVANTEAFF.

The chain has TRBV18 and TRBJ2-1; D might be TRBD2 (5 bases). CDR1 is KGHSH, CDR2 LQKENI, per germline. The V and J ends lost 5 bases and 8 bases respectively, with 13 bases between them. The CDR3 has 13 amino acids. The CDR3 DNA follows: TGTGCCAGCTCAGCTCACCGGGGAGATGAGCAGTTCTTC. Amino acids: CASSAHRGDEQFF.

The rearrangement links TRBV4-1 to TRBJ2-1, with TRBD1 matching 10 bases. CDR3 length: 16 amino acids. The V and J ends lost 1 base and 7 bases, in that order; junction bases with no gene match: 7. The germline V gene encodes CDR1 MGHRA and CDR2 YSYEKL. The CDR3 protein is CASSQGRTGGRNEQFF. CDR3 in DNA: TGCGCCAGCAGCCAAGGAAGGACAGGGGGTCGGAATGAGCAGTTCTTC.

In the case of this clone: The identical CDR3 is also encoded by other nucleotide sequences in the sample. V gene TRBV30 combines with J gene TRBJ1-5; tentative D call: TRBD1 (5 bases). Trimming took off 2 bases at V and 4 bases at J, with 9 bases between the two ends. The CDR3 spans 13 residues. Germline CDR1 reads GTSNPN; CDR2 reads SVGIG (reference sequence). In DNA, the CDR3 is TGTGCCTGGAGTCCCCAGGGTAATCAGCCCCAGCATTTT. This codes for CAWSPQGNQPQHF.

The chain has TRBV9 and TRBJ1-2; D is perhaps TRBD1 (6 bases). Germline-derived CDR1 and CDR2 are SGDLS and YYNGEE. This CDR3 is built from 13 residues. V lost 7 bases to trimming and J lost 0 bases, with 10 bases between them. The CDR3 region has the DNA TGTGCCAGCGGGGACACCTCTAACTATGGCTACACCTTC. Amino acids: CASGDTSNYGYTF.

The gene calls are TRBV30 and TRBJ1-6, with 7 bases lining up with TRBD1. Germline V gene sequence: CDR1 GTSNPN, CDR2 SVGIG (reference sequence). The V and J ends lost 2 bases and 10 bases, in that order; junction bases with no gene match: 11. This CDR3 is built from 15 residues. The CDR3 here is CAWSPTGASGSPLHF. The CDR3 DNA follows: TGTGCCTGGAGTCCCACAGGGGCCTCAGGATCACCCCTCCACTTT. The full variable domain, in which reference TRBV30 and TRBJ1-6 provide the parts outside the CDR3, is SQTIHQWPATLVQPVGSPLSLECTVEGTSNPNLYWYRQAAGRGLQLLFYSVGIGQISSEVPQNLSASRPQDRQFILSSKKLLLSDSGFYLCAWSPTGASGSPLHFGNGTRLTVT.